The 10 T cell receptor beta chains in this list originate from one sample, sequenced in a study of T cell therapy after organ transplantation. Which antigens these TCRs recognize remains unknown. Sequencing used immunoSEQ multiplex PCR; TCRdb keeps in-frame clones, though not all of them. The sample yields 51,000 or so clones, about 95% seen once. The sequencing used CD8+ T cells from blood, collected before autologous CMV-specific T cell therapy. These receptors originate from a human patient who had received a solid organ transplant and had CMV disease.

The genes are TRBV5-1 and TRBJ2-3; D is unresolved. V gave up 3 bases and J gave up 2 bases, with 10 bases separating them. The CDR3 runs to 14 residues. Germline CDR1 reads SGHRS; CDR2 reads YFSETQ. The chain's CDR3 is CASSSEKITDTQYF. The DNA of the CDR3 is TGCGCCAGCAGCTCCGAAAAAATCACAGATACGCAGTATTTT.

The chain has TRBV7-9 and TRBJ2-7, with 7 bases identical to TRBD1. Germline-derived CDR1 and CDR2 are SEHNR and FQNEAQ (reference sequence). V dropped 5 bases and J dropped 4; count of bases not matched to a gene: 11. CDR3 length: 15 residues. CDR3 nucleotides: TGTGCCAGCAGCCCGGCCCGGACAGGAGCATACGAGCAGTACTTC. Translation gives CASSPARTGAYEQYF.

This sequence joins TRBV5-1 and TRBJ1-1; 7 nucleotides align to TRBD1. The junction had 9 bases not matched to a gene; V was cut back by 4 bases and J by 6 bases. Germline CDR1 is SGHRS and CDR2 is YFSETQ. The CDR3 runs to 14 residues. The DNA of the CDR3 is TGCGCCAGCAGCCTCTGGACAGGACCAGCTGAAGCTTTCTTT. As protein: CASSLWTGPAEAFF.

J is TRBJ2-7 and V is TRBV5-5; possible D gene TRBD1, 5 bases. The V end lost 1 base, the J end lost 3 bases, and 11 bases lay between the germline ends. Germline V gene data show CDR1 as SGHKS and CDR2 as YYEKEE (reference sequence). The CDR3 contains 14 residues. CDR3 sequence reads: CASSLRAGHYEQYF. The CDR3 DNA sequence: TGTGCCAGCAGCTTGAGGGCAGGGCACTACGAGCAGTACTTC.

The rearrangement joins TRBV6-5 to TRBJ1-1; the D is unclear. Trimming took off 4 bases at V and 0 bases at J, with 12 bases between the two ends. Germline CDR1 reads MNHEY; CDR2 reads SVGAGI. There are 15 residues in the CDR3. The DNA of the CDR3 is TGTGCCAGCAGTTTTAGACCGAATATGAACACTGAAGCTTTCTTT. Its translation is CASSFRPNMNTEAFF.

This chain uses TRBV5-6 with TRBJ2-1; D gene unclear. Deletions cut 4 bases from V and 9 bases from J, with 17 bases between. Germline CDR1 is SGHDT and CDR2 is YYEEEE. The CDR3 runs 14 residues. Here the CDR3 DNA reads TGTGCCAGCAGCCCTTCATTAGACTTAGGTGAGCAGTTCTTC. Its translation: CASSPSLDLGEQFF.

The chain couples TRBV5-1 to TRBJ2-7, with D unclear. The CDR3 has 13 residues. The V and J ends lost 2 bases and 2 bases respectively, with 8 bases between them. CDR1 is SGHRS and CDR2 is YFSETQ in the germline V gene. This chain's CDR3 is CASSLRPTYEQYF. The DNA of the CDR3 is TGCGCCAGCAGCTTAAGGCCGACCTACGAGCAGTACTTC.

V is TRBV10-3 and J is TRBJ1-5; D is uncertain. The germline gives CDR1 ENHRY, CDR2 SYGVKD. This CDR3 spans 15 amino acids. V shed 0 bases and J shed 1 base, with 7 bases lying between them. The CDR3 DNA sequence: TGTGCCATCAGTGAGTCAGGGCAAAGCAATCAGCCCCAGCATTTT. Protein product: CAISESGQSNQPQHF.

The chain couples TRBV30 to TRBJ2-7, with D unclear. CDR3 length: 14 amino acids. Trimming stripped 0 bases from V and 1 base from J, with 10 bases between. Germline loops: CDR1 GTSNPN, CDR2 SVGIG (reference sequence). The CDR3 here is CAWSVGHSSYEQYF. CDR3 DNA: TGTGCCTGGAGTGTAGGCCACAGTTCCTACGAGCAGTACTTC.

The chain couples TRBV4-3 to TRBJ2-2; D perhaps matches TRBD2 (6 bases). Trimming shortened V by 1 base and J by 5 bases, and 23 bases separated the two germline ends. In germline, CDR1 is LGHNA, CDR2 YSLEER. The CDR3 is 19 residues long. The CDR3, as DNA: TGCGCCAGCAGCCAAGTTGAAACTAGCAACTGGGAAAAGACCGGGGAGCTGTTTTTT. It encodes CASSQVETSNWEKTGELFF.